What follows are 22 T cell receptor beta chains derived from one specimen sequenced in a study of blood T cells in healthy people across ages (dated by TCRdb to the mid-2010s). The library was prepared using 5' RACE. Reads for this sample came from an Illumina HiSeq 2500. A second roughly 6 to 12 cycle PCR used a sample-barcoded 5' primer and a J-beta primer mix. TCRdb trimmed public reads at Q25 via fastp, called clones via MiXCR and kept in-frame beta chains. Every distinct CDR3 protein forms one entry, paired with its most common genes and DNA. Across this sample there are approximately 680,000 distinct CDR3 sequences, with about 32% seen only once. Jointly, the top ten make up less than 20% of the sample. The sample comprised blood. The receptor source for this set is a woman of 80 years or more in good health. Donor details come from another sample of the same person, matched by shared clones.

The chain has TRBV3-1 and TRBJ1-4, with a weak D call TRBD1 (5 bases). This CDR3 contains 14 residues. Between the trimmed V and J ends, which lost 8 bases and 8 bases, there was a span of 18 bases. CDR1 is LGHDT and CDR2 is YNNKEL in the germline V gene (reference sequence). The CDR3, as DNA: TGTGCCAGCGGGGACGTTCCTCGGGGAGAAAAACTGTTTTTT. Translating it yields CASGDVPRGEKLFF. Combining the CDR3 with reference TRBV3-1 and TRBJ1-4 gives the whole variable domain DTAVSQTPKYLVTQMGNDKSIKCEQNLGHDTMYWYKQDSKKFLKIMFSYNNKELIINETVPNRFSPKSPDKAHLNLHINSLELGDSAVYFCASGDVPRGEKLFFGSGTQLSVL.

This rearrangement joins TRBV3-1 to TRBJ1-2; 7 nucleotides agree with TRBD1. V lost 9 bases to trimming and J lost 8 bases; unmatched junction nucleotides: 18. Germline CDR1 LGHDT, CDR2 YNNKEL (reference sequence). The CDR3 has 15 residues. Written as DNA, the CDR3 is TGTGCCAGTTATGAGAGGGCAGGGGGGATAGACGGCTACACCTTC. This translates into CASYERAGGIDGYTF.

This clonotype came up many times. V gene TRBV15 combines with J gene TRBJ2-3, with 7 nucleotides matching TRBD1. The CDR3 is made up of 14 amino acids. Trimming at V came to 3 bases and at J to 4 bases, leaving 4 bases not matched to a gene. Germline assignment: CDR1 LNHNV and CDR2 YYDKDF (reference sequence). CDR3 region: CATSRRQGADTQYF. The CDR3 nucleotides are TGTGCCACCAGCAGGCGACAGGGCGCAGATACGCAGTATTTT.

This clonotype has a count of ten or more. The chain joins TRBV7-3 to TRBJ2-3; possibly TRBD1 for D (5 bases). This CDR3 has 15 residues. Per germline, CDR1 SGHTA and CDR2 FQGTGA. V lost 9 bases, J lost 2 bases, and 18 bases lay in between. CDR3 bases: TGTGCCAGTAGTCGGTGGGGCAGGGACACAGATACGCAGTATTTT. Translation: CASSRWGRDTDTQYF.

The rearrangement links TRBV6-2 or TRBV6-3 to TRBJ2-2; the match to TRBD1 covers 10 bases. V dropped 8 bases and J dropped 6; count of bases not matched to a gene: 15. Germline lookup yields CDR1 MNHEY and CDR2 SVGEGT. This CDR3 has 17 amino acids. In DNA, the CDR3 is TGTGCCAGCGGAAGGAGAGGACAGGGGGGAAAAGCCGGGGAGCTGTTTTTT. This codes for CASGRRGQGGKAGELFF.

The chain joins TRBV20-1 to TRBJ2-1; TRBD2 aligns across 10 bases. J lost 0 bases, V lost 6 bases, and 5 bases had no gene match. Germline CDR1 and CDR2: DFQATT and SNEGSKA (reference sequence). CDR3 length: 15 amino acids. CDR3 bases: TGCAGTGCCCTGACTAGCGGGTTCTCCTACAATGAGCAGTTCTTC. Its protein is CSALTSGFSYNEQFF.

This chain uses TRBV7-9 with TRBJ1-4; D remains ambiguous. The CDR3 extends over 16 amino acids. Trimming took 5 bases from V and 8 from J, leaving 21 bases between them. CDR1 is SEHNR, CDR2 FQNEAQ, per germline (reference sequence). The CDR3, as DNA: TGTGCCAGCAGCCAATCGCTCGGAAGCGTTGGGGAAAAACTGTTTTTT. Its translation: CASSQSLGSVGEKLFF.

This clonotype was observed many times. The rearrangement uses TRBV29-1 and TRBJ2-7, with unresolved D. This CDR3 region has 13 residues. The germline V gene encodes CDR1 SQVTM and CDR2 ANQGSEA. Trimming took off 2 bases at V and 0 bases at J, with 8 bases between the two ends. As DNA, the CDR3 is TGCAGCGTTGAAACATCAAGCTCCTACGAGCAGTACTTC. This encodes CSVETSSSYEQYF.

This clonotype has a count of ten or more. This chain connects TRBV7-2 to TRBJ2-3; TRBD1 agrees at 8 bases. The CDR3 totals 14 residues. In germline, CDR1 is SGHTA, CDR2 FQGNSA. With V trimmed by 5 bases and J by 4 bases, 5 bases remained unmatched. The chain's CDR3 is CASSPDRASDTQYF. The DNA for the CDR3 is TGTGCCAGCAGCCCGGACAGGGCTTCAGATACGCAGTATTTT.

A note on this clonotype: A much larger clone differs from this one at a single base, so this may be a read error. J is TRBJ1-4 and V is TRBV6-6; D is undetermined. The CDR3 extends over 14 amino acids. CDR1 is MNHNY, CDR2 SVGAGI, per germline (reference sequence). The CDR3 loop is CTSILGGSNEKLFF. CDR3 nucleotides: TGTACCAGCATCCTCGGAGGTAGTAATGAAAAACTGTTTTTT.

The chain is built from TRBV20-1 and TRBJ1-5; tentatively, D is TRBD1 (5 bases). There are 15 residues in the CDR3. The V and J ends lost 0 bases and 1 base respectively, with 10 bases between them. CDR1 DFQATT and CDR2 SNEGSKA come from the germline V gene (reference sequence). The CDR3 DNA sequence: TGCAGTGCTAGAGATTGGGGGTTGAGCAATCAGCCCCAGCATTTT. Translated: CSARDWGLSNQPQHF.

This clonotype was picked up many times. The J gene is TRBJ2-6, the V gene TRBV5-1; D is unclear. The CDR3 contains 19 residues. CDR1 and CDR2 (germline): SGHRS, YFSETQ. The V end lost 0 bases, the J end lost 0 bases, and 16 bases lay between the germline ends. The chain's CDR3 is CASSLDGVRRHSGANVLTF. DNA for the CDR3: TGCGCCAGCAGCTTGGATGGGGTTAGAAGGCACTCTGGGGCCAACGTCCTGACTTTC.

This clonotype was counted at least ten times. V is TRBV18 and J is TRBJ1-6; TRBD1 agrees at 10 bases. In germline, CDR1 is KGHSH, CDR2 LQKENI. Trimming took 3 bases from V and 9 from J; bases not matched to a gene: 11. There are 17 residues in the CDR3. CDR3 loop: CASSPRQGAKNGSPLHF. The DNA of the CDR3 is TGTGCCAGCTCACCGCGACAGGGGGCGAAGAACGGTTCACCCCTCCACTTT.

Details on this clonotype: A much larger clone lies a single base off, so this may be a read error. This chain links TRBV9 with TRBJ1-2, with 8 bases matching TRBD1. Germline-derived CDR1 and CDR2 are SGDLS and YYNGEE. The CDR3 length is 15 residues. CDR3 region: CASSARQGYNHGYTF. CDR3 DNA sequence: TGTGCCAGCAGCGCGAGACAGGGGTATAACCATGGCTACACCTTC.

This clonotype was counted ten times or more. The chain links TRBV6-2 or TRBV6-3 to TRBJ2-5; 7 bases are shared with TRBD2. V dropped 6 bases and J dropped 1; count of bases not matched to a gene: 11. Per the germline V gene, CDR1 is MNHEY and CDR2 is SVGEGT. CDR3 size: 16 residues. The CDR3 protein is CASSRPSGGRQETQYF. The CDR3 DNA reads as TGTGCCAGCAGCCGCCCTAGCGGAGGACGCCAAGAGACCCAGTACTTC.

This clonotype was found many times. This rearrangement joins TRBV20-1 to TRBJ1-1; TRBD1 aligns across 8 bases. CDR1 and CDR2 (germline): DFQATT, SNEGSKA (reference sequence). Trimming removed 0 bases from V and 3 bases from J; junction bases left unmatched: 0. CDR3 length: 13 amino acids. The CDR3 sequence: CSAREQGDTEAFF. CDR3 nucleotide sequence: TGCAGTGCTAGAGAACAGGGGGACACTGAAGCTTTCTTT.

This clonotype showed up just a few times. CDR3 residues: CASSEPGNGETQYF. The CDR3 DNA is TGTGCCAGCAGTGAGCCCGGGAATGGGGAGACCCAGTACTTC. The chain employs TRBV25-1 and TRBJ2-5; D might be TRBD2 (5 bases). Trimming shortened V by 3 bases and J by 5 bases, and 13 bases separated the two germline ends. There are 14 residues in the CDR3. Germline V gene data show CDR1 as MGHDK and CDR2 as SYGVNS. The whole variable domain, remainder taken from reference TRBV25-1 and TRBJ2-5, is EADIYQTPRYLVIGTGKKITLECSQTMGHDKMYWYQQDPGMELHLIHYSYGVNSTEKGDLSSESTVSRIRTEHFPLTLESARPSHTSQYLCASSEPGNGETQYFGPGTRLLVL.

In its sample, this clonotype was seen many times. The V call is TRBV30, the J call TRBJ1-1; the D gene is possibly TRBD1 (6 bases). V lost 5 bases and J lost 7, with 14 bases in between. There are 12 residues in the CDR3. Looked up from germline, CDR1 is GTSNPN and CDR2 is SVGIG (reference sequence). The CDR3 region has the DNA TGTGCCTGGGGTCCGGGACAAGGTGAAGCTTTCTTT. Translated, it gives CAWGPGQGEAFF.

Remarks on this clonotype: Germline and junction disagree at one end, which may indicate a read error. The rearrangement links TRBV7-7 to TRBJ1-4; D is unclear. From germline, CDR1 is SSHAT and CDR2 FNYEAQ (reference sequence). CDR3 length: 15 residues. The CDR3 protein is CASSRTAQSNEKLFF. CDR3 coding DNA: TGTGCTAGCAGCCGGACGGCTCAATCCAATGAAAAACTGTTTTTT.

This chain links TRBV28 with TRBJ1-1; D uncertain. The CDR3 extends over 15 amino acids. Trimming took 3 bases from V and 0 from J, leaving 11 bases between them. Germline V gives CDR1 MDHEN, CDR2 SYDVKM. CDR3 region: CASSLEGYMNTEAFF. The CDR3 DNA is TGTGCCAGCAGTTTGGAAGGGTACATGAACACTGAAGCTTTCTTT. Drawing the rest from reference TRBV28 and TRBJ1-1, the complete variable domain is DVKVTQSSRYLVKRTGEKVFLECVQDMDHENMFWYRQDPGLGLRLIYFSYDVKMKEKGDIPEGYSVSREKKERFSLILESASTNQTSMYLCASSLEGYMNTEAFFGQGTRLTVV.

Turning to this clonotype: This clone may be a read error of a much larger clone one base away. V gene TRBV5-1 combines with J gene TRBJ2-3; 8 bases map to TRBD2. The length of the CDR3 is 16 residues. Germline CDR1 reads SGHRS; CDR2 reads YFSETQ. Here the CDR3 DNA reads TGCGCCAGCAACTTGGCCGGAGCGGGGGGCACAGATACGCAGTATTTT. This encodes CASNLAGAGGTDTQYF. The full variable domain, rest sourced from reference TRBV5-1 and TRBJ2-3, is KAGVTQTPRYLIKTRGQQVTLSCSPISGHRSVSWYQQTPGQGLQFLFEYFSETQRNKGNFPGRFSGRQFSNSRSEMNVSTLELGDSALYLCASNLAGAGGTDTQYFGPGTRLTVL.

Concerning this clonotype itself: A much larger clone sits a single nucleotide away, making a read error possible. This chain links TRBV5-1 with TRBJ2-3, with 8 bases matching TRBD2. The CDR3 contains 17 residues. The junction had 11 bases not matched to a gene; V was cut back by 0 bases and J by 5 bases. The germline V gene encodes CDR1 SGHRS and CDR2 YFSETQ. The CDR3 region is CASSLEVAGTVKDTQYF. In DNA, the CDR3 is TGCGCCAGCAGCTTGGAGGTAGCGGGGACCGTCAAAGATACGCAGTATTTT.